The sequence of this TCR beta chain was determined in a study of OX40 agonist ivuxolimab in advanced cancers. Turning to the study itself: In this cohort, patients received ivuxolimab, an agonistic anti-OX40 (CD134) antibody. Patients in the trial were receiving intravenous ivuxolimab every 2 weeks, at doses of 0.01 to 10 mg/kg.

CDR3 length equals 15 residues. In germline, CDR1 is SGHTA, CDR2 FQGNSA. Unmatched junction bases numbered 7, after V lost 2 bases and J lost 6 bases. The table came from immunoSEQ multiplex PCR; TCRdb's copy has only in-frame clones and leaves some out. Among roughly 70,000 clones, roughly 82% were seen once, and the ten largest hold less than 2.5%. This specimen consisted of CD4+ or CD8+ T cells sorted from blood, obtained in a trial of the OX40 agonist ivuxolimab. The TCR comes from an adult with an advanced solid tumor such as melanoma, head and neck, liver or kidney cancer. This chain joins TRBV7-2 and TRBJ1-1; 9 bases are shared with TRBD1. The CDR3 spells CASSLSPGQGSEAFF. The CDR3 DNA follows: TGTGCCAGCAGCTTATCTCCGGGACAGGGATCTGAAGCTTTCTTT.